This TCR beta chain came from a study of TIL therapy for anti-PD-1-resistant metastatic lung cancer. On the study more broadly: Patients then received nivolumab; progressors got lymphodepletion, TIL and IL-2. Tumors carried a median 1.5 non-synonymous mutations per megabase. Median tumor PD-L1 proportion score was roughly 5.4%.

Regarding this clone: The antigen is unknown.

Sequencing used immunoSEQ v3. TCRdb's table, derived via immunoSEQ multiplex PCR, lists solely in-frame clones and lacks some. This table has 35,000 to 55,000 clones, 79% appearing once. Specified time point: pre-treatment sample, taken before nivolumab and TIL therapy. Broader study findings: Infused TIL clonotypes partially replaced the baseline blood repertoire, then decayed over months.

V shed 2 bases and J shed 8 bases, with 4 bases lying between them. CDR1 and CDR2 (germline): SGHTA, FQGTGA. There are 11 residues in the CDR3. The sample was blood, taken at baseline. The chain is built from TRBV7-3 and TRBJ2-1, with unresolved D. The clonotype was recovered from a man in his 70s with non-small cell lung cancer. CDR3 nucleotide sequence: TGTGCCAGCAGCTTAGCCCATGAGCAGTTCTTC. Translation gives CASSLAHEQFF.